This TCR beta chain originates from a study of blood T cell repertoires in COVID-19. About the research overall: The United States, Italy and Spain supplied acute and convalescent COVID-19 samples. T cells, B-cell-depleted T cells, or PBMCs provided the cDNA or gDNA that served as material.

The Seattle patients, enrolled during active infection, were followed longitudinally. CDR1 and CDR2 (germline): SGDLS, YYNGEE. The CDR3 has 16 amino acids. Trimming shortened V by 3 bases and J by 2 bases, and 17 bases separated the two germline ends. How the authors handled the data: Amplification of reference gene primers was used by the study to estimate nucleated cell counts. The protocol was immunoSEQ multiplex PCR, while the TCRdb copy is restricted to in-frame clones and leaves out a portion. Clone size and V and J calls were adopted from that table, with D and trimming inferred from the DNA. Here the sample spans a few hundred thousand clones, roughly 90% being singletons.

The chain uses TRBV9 and TRBJ1-1; D call uncertain. This TCR came from a woman aged 60-75 years with COVID-19, enrolled during active disease. Material: peripheral blood. CDR3 region: CASSASKAGANTEAFF. The CDR3 DNA is TGTGCCAGCAGCGCGAGCAAGGCAGGCGCCAACACTGAAGCTTTCTTT.